Listed below are T cell receptor beta chains from one sample, sequenced in a study of technical replicates of blood from several donors. Method: immunoSEQ multiplex PCR; TCRdb's copy keeps in-frame clones and lacks some. In the table there are fewer than 95,000 clones, just under 95% of which are singletons. Sequencing was carried out using T cells isolated from PBMCs. The receptors derive from a human donor in good health. Each CDR3 is given with its conserved first and last residue. A D gene is named only where the DNA matches it firmly. A row's size may be missing; if present it is once, few, many or a size class.

J gene: TRBJ1-1; clone size: once; D gene: TRBD1; CDR3 length: 12; V gene: TRBV18; CDR3 protein: CASGGTGTEAFF; CDR3 DNA: TGTGCCAGCGGCGGGACAGGCACTGAAGCTTTCTTT
J gene: TRBJ2-4; clone size: NA; D gene: NA; CDR3 length: 12; V gene: TRBV25-1; CDR3 protein: CASSISENIQYF; CDR3 DNA: TGTGCCAGCAGTATATCGGAAAACATTCAGTACTTC
J gene: TRBJ2-7; clone size: NA; D gene: NA; CDR3 length: 16; V gene: TRBV7-9; CDR3 protein: CASSSLRGLSTYEQYF; CDR3 DNA: TGTGCCAGCAGCTCCCTTCGCGGGTTATCCACCTACGAGCAGTACTTC
J gene: TRBJ1-4; clone size: NA; D gene: NA; CDR3 length: 16; V gene: TRBV6-1; CDR3 protein: CASSETRHPSNEKLFF; CDR3 DNA: TGTGCCAGCAGTGAAACCCGACACCCTTCTAATGAAAAACTGTTTTTT
J gene: TRBJ2-7; clone size: NA; D gene: TRBD1; CDR3 length: 12; V gene: TRBV11-2; CDR3 protein: CASSLGTAEQYF; CDR3 DNA: TGTGCCAGCAGCTTGGGGACAGCCGAGCAGTACTTC
J gene: TRBJ2-5; clone size: NA; D gene: TRBD2; CDR3 length: 15; V gene: TRBV9; CDR3 protein: CASSASGLDQETQYF; CDR3 DNA: TGTGCCAGCAGCGCCTCCGGACTAGATCAAGAGACCCAGTACTTC
J gene: TRBJ1-2; clone size: once; D gene: NA; CDR3 length: 13; V gene: TRBV6-6; CDR3 protein: CASSAGQLYGYTF; CDR3 DNA: TGTGCCAGCAGTGCTGGACAGCTCTATGGCTACACCTTC
J gene: TRBJ2-5; clone size: few; D gene: TRBD2; CDR3 length: 16; V gene: TRBV7-8; CDR3 protein: CASTPGGGRLGETQYF; CDR3 DNA: TGTGCCAGCACCCCCGGGGGCGGGAGGTTAGGAGAGACCCAGTACTTC
J gene: TRBJ2-5; clone size: NA; D gene: TRBD1; CDR3 length: 13; V gene: TRBV19; CDR3 protein: CASSTGGRETQYF; CDR3 DNA: TGTGCCAGTAGCACAGGGGGTAGGGAGACCCAGTACTTC
J gene: TRBJ2-7; clone size: NA; D gene: TRBD2; CDR3 length: 15; V gene: TRBV6-5; CDR3 protein: CASSPLSGSYHEQYF; CDR3 DNA: TGTGCCAGCAGCCCCCTTAGCGGGAGCTACCACGAGCAGTACTTC
J gene: TRBJ2-5; clone size: NA; D gene: TRBD1; CDR3 length: 14; V gene: TRBV19; CDR3 protein: CATTPGTGKETQYF; CDR3 DNA: TGTGCCACCACCCCAGGGACAGGAAAAGAGACCCAGTACTTC
J gene: TRBJ1-4; clone size: NA; D gene: TRBD1; CDR3 length: 16; V gene: TRBV4-1; CDR3 protein: CASSQDDRVGNEKLFF; CDR3 DNA: TGCGCCAGCAGCCAAGATGACAGGGTCGGCAATGAAAAACTGTTTTTT
J gene: TRBJ2-7; clone size: NA; D gene: NA; CDR3 length: 18; V gene: TRBV28; CDR3 protein: CASSYRAITRGSFYEQYF; CDR3 DNA: TGTGCCAGCAGTTACAGGGCTATAACCCGCGGGTCCTTTTACGAGCAGTACTTC
J gene: TRBJ2-7; clone size: NA; D gene: TRBD1; CDR3 length: 13; V gene: TRBV28; CDR3 protein: CASSLVTGNEQYF; CDR3 DNA: TGTGCCAGCAGTTTAGTGACAGGGAACGAGCAGTACTTC
J gene: TRBJ1-1; clone size: NA; D gene: NA; CDR3 length: 17; V gene: TRBV4-1; CDR3 protein: CASSQRSTGGMNTEAFF; CDR3 DNA: TGCGCCAGCAGCCAGAGGTCTACAGGCGGAATGAACACTGAAGCTTTCTTT
J gene: TRBJ2-7; clone size: NA; D gene: NA; CDR3 length: 15; V gene: TRBV28; CDR3 protein: CASSLGGADSYEQYF; CDR3 DNA: TGTGCCAGCAGTTTGGGGGGGGCGGACTCCTACGAGCAGTACTTC
J gene: TRBJ2-2; clone size: few; D gene: NA; CDR3 length: 15; V gene: TRBV5-5; CDR3 protein: CASSLSAFDIGELFF; CDR3 DNA: TGTGCCAGCAGCTTGAGTGCGTTTGACATCGGGGAGCTGTTTTTT
J gene: TRBJ1-2; clone size: NA; D gene: NA; CDR3 length: 14; V gene: TRBV5-1; CDR3 protein: CASSLGTGNYGYTF; CDR3 DNA: TGCGCCAGCAGCTTGGGGACGGGGAACTATGGCTACACCTTC
J gene: TRBJ2-1; clone size: NA; D gene: TRBD2; CDR3 length: 16; V gene: TRBV19; CDR3 protein: CASSIALAGGFNEQFF; CDR3 DNA: TGTGCCAGTAGTATAGCACTAGCGGGAGGCTTCAATGAGCAGTTCTTC
J gene: TRBJ1-1; clone size: NA; D gene: TRBD1; CDR3 length: 15; V gene: TRBV5-4; CDR3 protein: CASSWTGALNTEAFF; CDR3 DNA: TGTGCCAGCAGCTGGACAGGGGCGTTGAACACTGAAGCTTTCTTT
J gene: TRBJ1-5; clone size: NA; D gene: TRBD1; CDR3 length: 15; V gene: TRBV2; CDR3 protein: CASSEKGTGSQPQHF; CDR3 DNA: TGTGCCAGCAGTGAAAAGGGGACAGGGAGTCAGCCCCAGCATTTT
J gene: TRBJ2-1; clone size: once; D gene: TRBD1; CDR3 length: 18; V gene: TRBV11-2; CDR3 protein: CASSFESGTGGKNNEQFF; CDR3 DNA: TGTGCCAGCAGCTTCGAATCCGGGACAGGGGGCAAAAACAATGAGCAGTTCTTC
J gene: TRBJ2-3; clone size: NA; D gene: TRBD2; CDR3 length: 16; V gene: TRBV4-1; CDR3 protein: CASSVNSGGDTDTQYF; CDR3 DNA: TGCGCCAGCAGCGTCAATAGCGGGGGCGACACAGATACGCAGTATTTT
J gene: TRBJ2-1; clone size: NA; D gene: NA; CDR3 length: 15; V gene: TRBV13; CDR3 protein: CASRSSASSYNEQFF; CDR3 DNA: TGTGCCAGCAGGTCTAGCGCGAGCTCCTACAATGAGCAGTTCTTC
J gene: TRBJ1-2; clone size: NA; D gene: NA; CDR3 length: 12; V gene: TRBV28; CDR3 protein: CASSLAGGGYTF; CDR3 DNA: TGTGCCAGCAGTTTGGCGGGGGGAGGCTACACCTTC
J gene: TRBJ2-7; clone size: NA; D gene: TRBD2; CDR3 length: 13; V gene: TRBV11-2; CDR3 protein: CASSFGGAYEQYF; CDR3 DNA: TGTGCCAGCAGCTTCGGGGGGGCCTACGAGCAGTACTTC
J gene: TRBJ2-7; clone size: NA; D gene: TRBD2; CDR3 length: 15; V gene: TRBV19; CDR3 protein: CASSEAGESFYEQYF; CDR3 DNA: TGTGCCAGTAGCGAGGCGGGAGAGTCATTCTACGAGCAGTACTTC
J gene: TRBJ1-2; clone size: NA; D gene: TRBD1; CDR3 length: 15; V gene: TRBV7-2; CDR3 protein: CASSSRKGADYGYTF; CDR3 DNA: TGTGCCAGCAGTTCAAGGAAGGGGGCTGACTATGGCTACACCTTC
J gene: TRBJ1-1; clone size: NA; D gene: NA; CDR3 length: 14; V gene: TRBV27; CDR3 protein: CASSLGTGYTEAFF; CDR3 DNA: TGTGCCAGCAGTTTGGGAACAGGGTACACTGAAGCTTTCTTT
J gene: TRBJ1-1; clone size: NA; D gene: NA; CDR3 length: 17; V gene: TRBV21-1; CDR3 protein: CASSIGQGVDMNTEAFF; CDR3 DNA: TGTGCCAGCAGCATCGGACAGGGAGTTGACATGAACACTGAAGCTTTCTTT
J gene: TRBJ2-1; clone size: NA; D gene: TRBD1; CDR3 length: 16; V gene: TRBV6-4; CDR3 protein: CAGSVTGTGGYNEQFF; CDR3 DNA: TGTGCCGGCAGTGTTACCGGGACAGGCGGGTACAATGAGCAGTTCTTC
J gene: TRBJ2-7; clone size: once; D gene: TRBD2; CDR3 length: 14; V gene: TRBV10-1; CDR3 protein: CASSAGGETYEQYF; CDR3 DNA: TGCGCCAGCAGTGCGGGAGGGGAAACCTACGAGCAGTACTTC
J gene: TRBJ1-2; clone size: NA; D gene: NA; CDR3 length: 14; V gene: TRBV11-2; CDR3 protein: CASSLVLANYGYTF; CDR3 DNA: TGTGCCAGCAGCTTAGTTCTAGCTAACTATGGCTACACCTTC
J gene: TRBJ2-7; clone size: NA; D gene: TRBD1; CDR3 length: 14; V gene: TRBV6-5; CDR3 protein: CASRYETGSYEQYF; CDR3 DNA: TGTGCCAGCAGATACGAGACAGGGTCCTACGAGCAGTACTTC
J gene: TRBJ1-2; clone size: NA; D gene: TRBD1; CDR3 length: 14; V gene: TRBV6-1; CDR3 protein: CASNTGGADYGYTF; CDR3 DNA: TGTGCCAGCAACACAGGGGGCGCCGACTATGGCTACACCTTC
J gene: TRBJ2-3; clone size: NA; D gene: NA; CDR3 length: 14; V gene: TRBV5-4; CDR3 protein: CASSPGQNTDTQYF; CDR3 DNA: TGTGCCAGCAGCCCCGGACAGAATACAGATACGCAGTATTTT
J gene: TRBJ2-7; clone size: NA; D gene: TRBD1; CDR3 length: 13; V gene: TRBV27; CDR3 protein: CASRYRGQYEQYF; CDR3 DNA: TGTGCCAGCAGATACAGGGGGCAGTACGAGCAGTACTTC
J gene: TRBJ2-6; clone size: NA; D gene: NA; CDR3 length: 22; V gene: TRBV21-1; CDR3 protein: CASSTKRDQGVAGISGANVLTF; CDR3 DNA: TGTGCCAGCAGCACCAAAAGGGACCAAGGGGTAGCGGGAATATCTGGGGCCAACGTCCTGACTTTC
J gene: TRBJ2-7; clone size: NA; D gene: TRBD1; CDR3 length: 16; V gene: TRBV5-1; CDR3 protein: CASSLNPGQGLSEQYF; CDR3 DNA: TGCGCCAGCAGCTTGAACCCTGGACAGGGACTTAGCGAGCAGTACTTC
J gene: TRBJ2-1; clone size: NA; D gene: TRBD1; CDR3 length: 14; V gene: TRBV5-1; CDR3 protein: CASSLQGAVDEQFF; CDR3 DNA: TGCGCCAGCAGCTTACAGGGGGCGGTCGATGAGCAGTTCTTC
J gene: TRBJ2-1; clone size: NA; D gene: TRBD2; CDR3 length: 16; V gene: TRBV7-6; CDR3 protein: CASSSPPSGKYNEQFF; CDR3 DNA: TGTGCCAGCAGCTCACCACCTAGCGGAAAGTACAATGAGCAGTTCTTC
J gene: TRBJ2-6; clone size: NA; D gene: NA; CDR3 length: 16; V gene: TRBV2; CDR3 protein: CASSELRGSGANVLTF; CDR3 DNA: TGTGCCAGCAGTGAACTACGGGGATCTGGGGCCAACGTCCTGACTTTC
J gene: TRBJ1-2; clone size: NA; D gene: NA; CDR3 length: 12; V gene: TRBV2; CDR3 protein: CASSGPPGGYTF; CDR3 DNA: TGTGCCAGCAGTGGGCCTCCTGGCGGCTACACCTTC
J gene: TRBJ1-2; clone size: NA; D gene: TRBD1; CDR3 length: 15; V gene: TRBV19; CDR3 protein: CASSAAGQGHYGYTF; CDR3 DNA: TGTGCCAGTAGTGCTGCGGGACAGGGTCACTATGGCTACACCTTC
J gene: TRBJ2-5; clone size: NA; D gene: TRBD1; CDR3 length: 15; V gene: TRBV7-9; CDR3 protein: CASSLTRTGLETQYF; CDR3 DNA: TGTGCCAGCAGCCTTACGCGGACAGGGCTGGAGACCCAGTACTTC
J gene: TRBJ1-2; clone size: NA; D gene: NA; CDR3 length: 12; V gene: TRBV16; CDR3 protein: CASTLTDYGYTF; CDR3 DNA: TGTGCCAGCACCTTGACAGACTATGGCTACACCTTC
J gene: TRBJ2-7; clone size: NA; D gene: NA; CDR3 length: 14; V gene: TRBV28; CDR3 protein: CASSVSGNVYEQYF; CDR3 DNA: TGTGCCAGCAGTGTATCAGGGAATGTCTACGAGCAGTACTTC
J gene: TRBJ2-5; clone size: NA; D gene: NA; CDR3 length: 14; V gene: TRBV6-5; CDR3 protein: CASSPWGPGETQYF; CDR3 DNA: TGTGCCAGCAGCCCCTGGGGGCCAGGAGAGACCCAGTACTTC
J gene: TRBJ1-2; clone size: NA; D gene: TRBD1; CDR3 length: 14; V gene: TRBV7-9; CDR3 protein: CASSSEGAGPGYTF; CDR3 DNA: TGTGCCAGCAGCTCCGAGGGGGCAGGACCGGGCTACACCTTC
J gene: TRBJ2-7; clone size: NA; D gene: TRBD1; CDR3 length: 14; V gene: TRBV5-1; CDR3 protein: CASSVTGSSYEQYF; CDR3 DNA: TGCGCCAGCAGCGTGACAGGGAGCTCCTACGAGCAGTACTTC
J gene: TRBJ2-5; clone size: NA; D gene: NA; CDR3 length: 13; V gene: TRBV7-7; CDR3 protein: CASGSMGVETQYF; CDR3 DNA: TGTGCTAGTGGGAGCATGGGTGTGGAGACCCAGTACTTC
J gene: TRBJ2-7; clone size: NA; D gene: NA; CDR3 length: 14; V gene: TRBV9; CDR3 protein: CASSVDPGTYEQYF; CDR3 DNA: TGTGCCAGCAGCGTAGATCCAGGGACCTACGAGCAGTACTTC
J gene: TRBJ1-4; clone size: NA; D gene: TRBD1; CDR3 length: 14; V gene: TRBV6-5; CDR3 protein: CASSYDRANEKLFF; CDR3 DNA: TGTGCCAGCAGTTACGACAGGGCTAATGAAAAACTGTTTTTT
J gene: TRBJ1-1; clone size: NA; D gene: NA; CDR3 length: 13; V gene: TRBV7-3; CDR3 protein: CASSATGTTEAFF; CDR3 DNA: TGTGCCAGCAGCGCTACAGGGACCACTGAAGCTTTCTTT
J gene: TRBJ2-3; clone size: NA; D gene: NA; CDR3 length: 14; V gene: TRBV27; CDR3 protein: CASSPTGDTDTQYF; CDR3 DNA: TGTGCCAGCAGTCCCACAGGAGACACAGATACGCAGTATTTT
J gene: TRBJ1-1; clone size: few; D gene: NA; CDR3 length: 13; V gene: TRBV30; CDR3 protein: CAWTGQTNTEAFF; CDR3 DNA: TGTGCCTGGACAGGGCAAACGAACACTGAAGCTTTCTTT
J gene: TRBJ2-3; clone size: NA; D gene: TRBD2; CDR3 length: 14; V gene: TRBV18; CDR3 protein: CASSPTSGRDTQYF; CDR3 DNA: TGTGCCAGCTCACCAACTAGCGGGCGAGATACGCAGTATTTT
J gene: TRBJ2-7; clone size: NA; D gene: NA; CDR3 length: 13; V gene: TRBV28; CDR3 protein: CATAIIESYEQYF; CDR3 DNA: TGTGCCACCGCGATCATTGAGAGCTACGAGCAGTACTTC
J gene: TRBJ2-6; clone size: NA; D gene: NA; CDR3 length: 15; V gene: TRBV5-4; CDR3 protein: CASSPRVAGANVLTF; CDR3 DNA: TGTGCCAGCAGCCCCAGGGTGGCTGGGGCCAACGTCCTGACTTTC